The 12 T cell receptor beta chains reported below all come from one sample, sequenced in a study of sequential checkpoint blockade in melanoma. Assay: immunoSEQ multiplex PCR; the TCRdb copy retains only in-frame clones and omits some. Of around 15,000 clones listed, approximately 52% are singletons. Treatment meaning: randomized to nivolumab then ipilimumab (arm A) or the reverse (arm B). The sample was CD8+ T cells sorted from blood (inferred from file names), taken from a patient given nivolumab and ipilimumab in sequence. The source of these receptors is a human donor with melanoma.

For this clone: Other nucleotide sequences from this sample produce the same CDR3. The V call is TRBV4-1, the J call TRBJ2-5, with D perhaps TRBD1 (6 bases). Germline CDR1 MGHRA, CDR2 YSYEKL. Trimming cost V 1 base and J 2 bases, with 11 bases left between them. This CDR3 has 15 amino acids. The CDR3 spells CASSQVIQGQETQYF. CDR3 nucleotide sequence: TGCGCCAGCAGCCAAGTCATACAGGGACAAGAGACCCAGTACTTC.

This chain uses TRBV29-1 with TRBJ2-7; TRBD1 might be the D (6 bases). This CDR3 contains 13 residues. The germline V and J ends were trimmed by 0 bases and 3 bases, with 9 bases remaining between them. In germline, CDR1 is SQVTM, CDR2 ANQGSEA. The CDR3 loop reads CSVEEADSYEQYF. The CDR3 nucleotides read TGCAGCGTTGAAGAGGCGGACAGCTACGAGCAGTACTTC.

The chain couples TRBV2 to TRBJ1-1, with 9 positions matching TRBD1. The trim removed 5 bases at V and 5 bases at J, leaving 9 bases unmatched. Looked up from germline, CDR1 is SNHLY and CDR2 is FYNNEI. The CDR3 contains 15 residues. This chain's CDR3 is CASSHPGQGETEAFF. CDR3 DNA sequence: TGTGCCAGCAGTCATCCGGGACAGGGAGAAACTGAAGCTTTCTTT.

The chain is built from TRBV2 and TRBJ2-7; no definite D call. This CDR3 has 12 residues. V lost 5 bases, J lost 2 bases, and 7 bases lay in between. Looked up from germline, CDR1 is SNHLY and CDR2 is FYNNEI. CDR3 sequence reads: CASSLETYEQYF. CDR3 in DNA: TGTGCCAGCAGTCTAGAGACCTACGAGCAGTACTTC.

The rearrangement links TRBV6-4 to TRBJ1-3, with 11 bases aligning to TRBD1. Germline loops: CDR1 MRHNA, CDR2 SNTAGT. The V and J ends lost 5 bases and 2 bases, in that order; junction bases with no gene match: 11. CDR3 length equals 18 residues. The CDR3: CASSYFGGQGAAGNTIYF. In DNA form, the CDR3 reads TGTGCCAGCAGTTATTTCGGCGGACAGGGGGCCGCTGGAAACACCATATATTTT.

CDR3 DNA sequence: TGTGCCAGCAGTTTCGGAACGAGGGGGTCCTACGAGCAGTACTTC. It specifies CASSFGTRGSYEQYF. The chain carries TRBV28 and TRBJ2-7; maybe TRBD1 (6 bases). This CDR3 region has 15 residues. Germline V gene data show CDR1 as MDHEN and CDR2 as SYDVKM. Trimming took off 3 bases at V and 1 base at J, with 13 bases between the two ends.

Only a few counts were recorded for this clone. The chain joins TRBV9 to TRBJ2-7, with a possible D match to TRBD1 (5 bases). The CDR3 consists of 15 residues. Trimming took off 7 bases at V and 4 bases at J, with 21 bases between the two ends. Germline CDR1 is SGDLS and CDR2 is YYNGEE. This CDR3 reads CASAPSAGALYEQYF. As DNA, the CDR3 is TGTGCCAGCGCCCCTTCAGCTGGGGCTTTATACGAGCAGTACTTC.

This clone was picked up a small number of times. CDR3 amino acids: CASSMVAGNGYTF. CDR3 DNA sequence: TGTGCCAGCAGTATGGTGGCAGGGAATGGCTACACCTTC. This chain links TRBV27 with TRBJ1-2; D is perhaps TRBD1 (5 bases). The CDR3 runs 13 residues. Trimming left V 5 bases short and J 6 bases short, with 13 bases between. Germline V lookup: CDR1 MNHEY, CDR2 SMNVEV (reference sequence).

The chain uses TRBV7-9 and TRBJ2-7; 10 bases line up with TRBD2. The trim removed 3 bases at V and 0 bases at J, leaving 5 bases unmatched. There are 16 residues in the CDR3. Germline V gene sequence: CDR1 SEHNR, CDR2 FQNEAQ (reference sequence). CDR3 amino acids: CASSLTSGLSSYEQYF. In DNA form, the CDR3 reads TGTGCCAGCAGCTTGACTAGCGGGTTAAGCTCCTACGAGCAGTACTTC. The full variable domain, its missing parts supplied by reference TRBV7-9 and TRBJ2-7, is DTGVSQNPRHKITKRGQNVTFRCDPISEHNRLYWYRQTLGQGPEFLTYFQNEAQLEKSRLLSDRFSAERPKGSFSTLEIQRTEQGDSAMYLCASSLTSGLSSYEQYFGPGTRLTVT.

The chain has TRBV6-1 and TRBJ2-7, with TRBD2 identical over 9 bases. This CDR3 contains 16 residues. V shed 3 bases and J 4 bases; nucleotides not matched to a gene: 10. Germline V gene lookup returns CDR1 MNHNS and CDR2 SASEGT. The CDR3 nucleotides are TGTGCCAGCAGTGACCCGAATAGCGGGAGTTTGTACGAGCAGTACTTC. Translating gives CASSDPNSGSLYEQYF.

The V call is TRBV6-5, the J call TRBJ2-2; no clear D gene. The germline gives CDR1 MNHEY, CDR2 SVGAGI. The CDR3 extends over 14 amino acids. V lost 4 bases, J lost 5 bases, and 11 bases lay in between. The CDR3 here is CASSWQEGTGELFF. CDR3 bases: TGTGCCAGCAGTTGGCAGGAAGGTACCGGGGAGCTGTTTTTT.

The chain combines TRBV2 with TRBJ2-1; 9 nucleotides agree with TRBD2. Germline CDR1 and CDR2: SNHLY and FYNNEI. After removal of 2 bases from V and 3 bases from J, the junction contained 5 bases not matched to a gene. This CDR3 comprises 16 residues. The CDR3 spells CASSEWVREGYNEQFF. CDR3 nucleotides: TGTGCCAGCAGTGAATGGGTGCGGGAGGGCTACAATGAGCAGTTCTTC.